This entry is about one T cell receptor beta chain. The target antigen is unknown. Sequencing used immunoSEQ multiplex PCR; TCRdb keeps in-frame clones, though not all of them. The sample shows about 14,000 clones, under 80% of them seen only once. The data originate from a study of PD-1 blockade in classical Hodgkin lymphoma. Overall study: Administration of nivolumab to patients was at 3 mg/kg intravenously every 2 weeks.

There was relapse after autologous stem cell transplantation in every patient, and there was variation in brentuximab vedotin exposure. Patients' outcomes at their best amounted to complete response, partial response or progressive disease. Whole-study results and caveats: Unlike CD8+ TCR diversity, which did not rise significantly by C4D1, CD4+ TCR diversity did.

Germline V gene data show CDR1 as SNHLY and CDR2 as FYNNEI. CDR3 size: 14 residues. The V gene lost 6 bases and the J gene lost 11 bases, with 17 bases spanning the gap. The chain uses TRBV2 and TRBJ1-6, with no clear D. The TCR originated in a human donor with classical Hodgkin lymphoma. Here the sequenced sample was peripheral blood mononuclear cells (PBMCs), taken before the second cycle of nivolumab. DNA of the CDR3: TGTGCCAGCAGGTATCAATATGGGTCACCACCCCTCCACTTT. It is translated as CASRYQYGSPPLHF.